This T cell receptor (beta chain) was captured by sequencing in a study of blood T cell repertoires in COVID-19. Study-level background: Collection of acute and convalescent COVID-19 samples took place in the United States, Italy and Spain. PBMCs, B-cell-depleted T cells, or T cells were the source of the cDNA or gDNA that made up the material.

Original processing methods: Reference gene primer amplification gave nucleated cell count estimates. TCRdb keeps only in-frame clones here, not all; method: immunoSEQ multiplex PCR. V, J and clone size were drawn from that table, and D and trimming were deduced from the DNA. Altogether more than 200,000 clones are present, about 80% being singletons, with the ten largest covering 4% to 6%. V lost 4 bases to trimming and J lost 5 bases; unmatched junction nucleotides: 14. Germline V gene lookup returns CDR1 SGHRS and CDR2 YFSETQ. This CDR3 is built from 16 residues. Sequences were obtained from peripheral blood. The receptor comes from a woman aged 80 or older with active or convalescent COVID-19. The chain carries TRBV5-1 and TRBJ1-2, with 7 positions matching TRBD1. In DNA form, the CDR3 reads TGCGCCAGCAGCCTTGGGACAGCCAGTTTGCCATATGGCTACACCTTC. It yields the protein CASSLGTASLPYGYTF.